The T cell receptor (beta chain) under discussion was sequenced for a study of radiotherapy plus CTLA-4 blockade in lung cancer. For the study at large: An objective response was seen in around 19% of patients, and disease control in less than 40%.

As regards this clone: Its antigen is unknown.

The V end lost 2 bases, the J end lost 1 base, and 12 bases lay between the germline ends. Germline V gene lookup returns CDR1 SGHNT and CDR2 YENEEA. This CDR3 is 16 amino acids long. Sequencing was performed with immunoSEQ multiplex PCR; in TCRdb, only in-frame clones are kept and a portion is missing. This sample has 85,000 to 120,000 clones; about 83% occur once, and the top ten carry less than 2.5%. Study outcomes and limitations: Once radiotherapy plus ipilimumab had been given, TCR clones derived from tumor expanded in blood.

The genes are TRBV11-3 and TRBJ2-1, with D possibly being TRBD2 (5 bases). The sequence came from a human donor with non-small cell lung cancer that progressed on radiotherapy plus ipilimumab. Some clones in this sample may be carry-over from other donors' samples. The sequenced sample was peripheral blood, obtained from a patient treated with radiotherapy plus ipilimumab. CDR3 sequence (DNA): TGTGCCAGCAGCTTAAGAGGCGGGTTGTCCTACAATGAGCAGTTCTTC. Residues: CASSLRGGLSYNEQFF. Looking up the rest from reference TRBV11-3 and TRBJ2-1 gives the full variable domain: EAGVVQSPRYKIIEKKQPVAFWCNPISGHNTLYWYLQNLGQGPELLIRYENEEAVDDSQLPKDRFSAERLKGVDSTLKIQPAELGDSAVYLCASSLRGGLSYNEQFFGPGTRLTVL.